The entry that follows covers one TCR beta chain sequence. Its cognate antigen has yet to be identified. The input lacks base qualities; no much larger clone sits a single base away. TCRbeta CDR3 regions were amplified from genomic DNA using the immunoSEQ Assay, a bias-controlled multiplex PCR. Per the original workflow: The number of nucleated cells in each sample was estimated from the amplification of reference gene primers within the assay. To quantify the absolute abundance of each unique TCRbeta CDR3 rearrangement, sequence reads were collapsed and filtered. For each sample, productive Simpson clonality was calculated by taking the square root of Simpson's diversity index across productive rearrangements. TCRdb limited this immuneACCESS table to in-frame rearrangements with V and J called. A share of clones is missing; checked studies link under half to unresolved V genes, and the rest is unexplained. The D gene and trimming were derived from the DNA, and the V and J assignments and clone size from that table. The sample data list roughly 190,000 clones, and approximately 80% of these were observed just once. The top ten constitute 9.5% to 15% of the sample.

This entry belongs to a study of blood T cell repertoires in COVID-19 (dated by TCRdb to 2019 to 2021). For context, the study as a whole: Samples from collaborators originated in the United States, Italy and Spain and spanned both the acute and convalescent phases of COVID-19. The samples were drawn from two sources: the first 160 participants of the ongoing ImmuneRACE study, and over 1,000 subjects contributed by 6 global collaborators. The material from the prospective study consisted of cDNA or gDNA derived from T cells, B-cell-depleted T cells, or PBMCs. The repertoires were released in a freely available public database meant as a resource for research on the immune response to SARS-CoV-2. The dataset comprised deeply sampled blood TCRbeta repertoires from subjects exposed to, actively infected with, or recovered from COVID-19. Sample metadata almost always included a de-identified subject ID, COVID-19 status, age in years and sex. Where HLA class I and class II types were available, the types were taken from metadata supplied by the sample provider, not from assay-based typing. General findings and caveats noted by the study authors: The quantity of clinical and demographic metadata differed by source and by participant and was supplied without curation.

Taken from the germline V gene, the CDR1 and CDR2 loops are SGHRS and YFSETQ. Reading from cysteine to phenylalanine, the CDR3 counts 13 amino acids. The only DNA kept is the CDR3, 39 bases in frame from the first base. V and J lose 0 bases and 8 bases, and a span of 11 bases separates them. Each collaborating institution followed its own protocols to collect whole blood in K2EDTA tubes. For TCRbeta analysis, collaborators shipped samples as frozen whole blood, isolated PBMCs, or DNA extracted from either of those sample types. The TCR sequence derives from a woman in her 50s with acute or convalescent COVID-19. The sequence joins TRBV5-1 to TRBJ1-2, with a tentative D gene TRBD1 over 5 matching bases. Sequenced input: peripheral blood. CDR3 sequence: CASSLDQGRGYTF. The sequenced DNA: TGCGCCAGCAGCTTGGATCAGGGCCGGGGCTACACCTTC.